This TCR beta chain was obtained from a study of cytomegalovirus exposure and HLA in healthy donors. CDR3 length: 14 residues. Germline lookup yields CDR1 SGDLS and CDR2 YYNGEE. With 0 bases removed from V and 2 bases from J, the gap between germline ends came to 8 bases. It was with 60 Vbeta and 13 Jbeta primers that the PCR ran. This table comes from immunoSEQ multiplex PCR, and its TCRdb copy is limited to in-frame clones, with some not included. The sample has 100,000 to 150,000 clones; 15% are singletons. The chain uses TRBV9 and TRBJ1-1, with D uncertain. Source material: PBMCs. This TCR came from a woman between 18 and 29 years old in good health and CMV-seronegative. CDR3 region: CASSVGGSNTEAFF. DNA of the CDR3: TGTGCCAGCAGCGTAGGAGGGAGCAACACTGAAGCTTTCTTT.